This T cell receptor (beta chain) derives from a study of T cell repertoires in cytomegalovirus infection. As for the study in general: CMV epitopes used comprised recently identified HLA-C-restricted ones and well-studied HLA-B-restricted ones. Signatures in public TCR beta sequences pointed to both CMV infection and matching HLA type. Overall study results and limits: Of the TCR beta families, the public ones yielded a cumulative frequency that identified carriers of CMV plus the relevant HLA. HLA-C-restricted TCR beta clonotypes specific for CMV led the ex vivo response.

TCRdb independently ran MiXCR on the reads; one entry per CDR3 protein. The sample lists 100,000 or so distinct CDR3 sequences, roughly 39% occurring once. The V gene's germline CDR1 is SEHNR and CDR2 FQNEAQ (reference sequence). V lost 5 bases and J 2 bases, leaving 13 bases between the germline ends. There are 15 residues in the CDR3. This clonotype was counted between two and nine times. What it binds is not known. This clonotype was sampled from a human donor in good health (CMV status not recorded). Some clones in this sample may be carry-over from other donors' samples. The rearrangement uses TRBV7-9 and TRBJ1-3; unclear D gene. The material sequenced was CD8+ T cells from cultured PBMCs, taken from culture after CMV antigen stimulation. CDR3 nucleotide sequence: TGTGCCAGCAGCGGGGAGGTCGATCCTGGAAACACCATATATTTT. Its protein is CASSGEVDPGNTIYF.